Each of the 29 T cell receptor beta chains below was sequenced from the same sample in a study of HIV-infected patients and healthy controls. TCRdb re-analysed the 5' RACE reads in MiXCR, keeping a single row per CDR3 protein. The data show around 67,000 distinct CDR3 sequences, approximately 15% seen once. The source material was CD4+ T cells from blood. The receptor source for this set is a human donor in good health.

This clonotype was detected only a few times. The V gene is TRBV6-7, the J gene TRBJ2-7; the match to TRBD2 covers 7 bases. TRBV6-7 carries the ORF label, with uncertain function. The CDR3 consists of 10 residues. Unmatched junction bases numbered 6, after V lost 7 bases and J lost 12 bases. CDR3 in DNA: TGTGCCAGCATTGCGGGAGTAGTGTACTTC. Translated, it gives CASIAGVVYF.

This clonotype turned up a few times. The rearrangement joins TRBV19 to TRBJ1-5; D is uncertain. The CDR3 runs 14 residues. Per the germline V gene, CDR1 is LNHDA and CDR2 is SQIVND (reference sequence). The V gene lost 8 bases and the J gene lost 6 bases, with 17 bases spanning the gap. As DNA, the CDR3 is TGTGCCAGTCGTAAGGAGGTCGTGGGTCAGCCCCAGCATTTT. This sequence encodes CASRKEVVGQPQHF.

The gene calls are TRBV20-1 and TRBJ1-1; D perhaps matches TRBD1 (5 bases). The V gene lost 5 bases and the J gene lost 4 bases, with 11 bases spanning the gap. In germline, CDR1 is DFQATT, CDR2 SNEGSKA (reference sequence). The CDR3 consists of 12 residues. CDR3 in amino acids: CSALKGTTEAFF. CDR3 sequence (DNA): TGCAGTGCTTTGAAGGGGACCACTGAAGCTTTCTTT.

The chain couples TRBV7-2 to TRBJ1-3; no clear D gene. V lost 4 bases and J lost 2, with 15 bases in between. Germline lookup yields CDR1 SGHTA and CDR2 FQGNSA. This CDR3 contains 16 residues. CDR3 in amino acids: CASSSPGVRPGNTIYF. The CDR3 DNA follows: TGTGCCAGCAGCTCCCCCGGTGTCAGGCCTGGAAACACCATATATTTT.

A few counts support this clonotype. The chain uses TRBV7-2 and TRBJ1-1; D unclear. The CDR3 length is 12 residues. The V gene lost 5 bases and the J gene lost 6 bases, with 10 bases spanning the gap. Germline CDR1 and CDR2: SGHTA and FQGNSA. CDR3 sequence reads: CASSKGLAEAFF. The CDR3 bases are TGTGCCAGCAGCAAAGGGTTGGCTGAAGCTTTCTTT.

The chain couples TRBV6-6 to TRBJ2-1; a possible D gene is TRBD2 (6 bases). V lost 8 bases and J 6 bases, leaving 20 bases between the germline ends. Germline CDR1 and CDR2: MNHNY and SVGAGI (reference sequence). The CDR3 has 15 residues. CDR3 amino acids: CASLAAGSGGNEQFF. The DNA of the CDR3 is TGTGCCAGCTTAGCAGCGGGCAGTGGCGGCAATGAGCAGTTCTTC.

This clonotype was seen a few times. The V gene is TRBV12-3 or TRBV12-4, the J gene TRBJ1-4; D is ambiguous. Trimming took off 5 bases at V and 3 bases at J, with 16 bases between the two ends. The CDR3 spans 16 residues. CDR3 sequence reads: CASSPPGGASNEKLFF. The CDR3 coding sequence is TGTGCCAGCAGTCCCCCCGGCGGCGCATCTAATGAAAAACTGTTTTTT.

The chain joins TRBV7-2 to TRBJ1-5; D uncertain. The germline CDR1 and CDR2 sequences are SGHTA and FQGNSA. V shed 2 bases and J shed 1 base, with 15 bases lying between them. This CDR3 has 17 amino acids. In DNA form, the CDR3 reads TGTGCCAGCAGCTTATACGGAGGTATGGGGAGCAATCAGCCCCAGCATTTT. Protein product: CASSLYGGMGSNQPQHF.

V usage is TRBV7-2 and J usage is TRBJ1-5; D uncertain. The ends were cut back, 1 base at V and 3 bases at J, with 4 bases in the middle. Germline V lookup: CDR1 SGHTA, CDR2 FQGNSA. The CDR3 spans 13 residues. The CDR3 region is CASSLGFNQPQHF. CDR3 DNA: TGTGCCAGCAGCTTAGGGTTCAATCAGCCCCAGCATTTT.

This clonotype showed up just a few times. The CDR3 DNA reads as TGCAGCGTTGATGGCCCCGTCAGGGGCGCCCAGTACTTC. It is translated as CSVDGPVRGAQYF. The J gene is TRBJ2-5, the V gene TRBV29-1; TRBD1 might be the D (6 bases). V was pared by 3 bases and J by 9 bases, with 17 bases between. Per the germline V gene, CDR1 is SQVTM and CDR2 is ANQGSEA. The CDR3 length is 13 residues.

Ten or more counts support this clonotype. This rearrangement joins TRBV6-5 to TRBJ2-3; 13 bases are shared with TRBD2. Germline CDR1 and CDR2: MNHEY and SVGAGI. The ends lost 5 bases at V and 6 bases at J; junction bases unmatched: 8. The length of the CDR3 is 16 residues. This CDR3 reads CASSPGLAGFDDTQYF. The CDR3 DNA sequence: TGTGCCAGCAGTCCGGGACTAGCGGGATTCGACGATACGCAGTATTTT.

At least ten counts were recorded for this clonotype. The junction does not match germline at one end; this may be a read error. The chain links TRBV28 to TRBJ2-7, with TRBD1 matching over 8 bases. The CDR3 sequence is 12 residues long. Germline assignment: CDR1 MDHEN and CDR2 SYDVKM. The CDR3 sequence: CASRLATGGSEF. DNA of the CDR3: TGTGCCAGCAGACTCGCAACAGGGGGAAGTGAATTC.

This chain uses TRBV5-6 with TRBJ1-6; 7 bases match TRBD1. This CDR3 has 14 residues. The V and J ends lost 3 bases and 9 bases, in that order; junction bases with no gene match: 6. CDR1 is SGHDT and CDR2 is YYEEEE in the germline V gene. CDR3 DNA: TGTGCCAGCAGCTCTCGGCAGGGGGGTTCACCCCTCCACTTT. The encoded protein is CASSSRQGGSPLHF.

This clonotype was detected ten times or more. This chain's CDR3 is CASRELALKFF. CDR3 coding DNA: TGTGCCAGCAGAGAACTAGCCCTCAAGTTCTTC. The rearrangement links TRBV6-6 to TRBJ2-1, with D tentatively TRBD2 (6 bases). The CDR3 is 11 amino acids. Germline V gene data show CDR1 as MNHNY and CDR2 as SVGAGI (reference sequence). V was shortened by 6 bases and J by 14 bases, with 14 bases between the two germline ends.

Many counts were recorded for this clonotype. The chain couples TRBV20-1 to TRBJ1-6; D is uncertain. Trimming shortened V by 1 base and J by 6 bases, and 4 bases separated the two germline ends. Germline V lookup: CDR1 DFQATT, CDR2 SNEGSKA (reference sequence). The CDR3 totals 12 residues. The CDR3 sequence: CSARASNSPLHF. The CDR3 nucleotides are TGCAGTGCTAGAGCGTCTAATTCACCCCTCCACTTT.

The gene calls are TRBV29-1 and TRBJ1-1; D unclear. CDR1 is SQVTM, CDR2 ANQGSEA, per germline. The length of the CDR3 is 11 residues. Trimming took 6 bases from V and 4 from J, leaving 9 bases between them. The CDR3 region is CSVGGVTEAFF. CDR3 in DNA: TGCAGCGTCGGTGGGGTCACTGAAGCTTTCTTT.

This clonotype was recorded at least ten times. The V gene is TRBV29-1, the J gene TRBJ1-1, with TRBD1 identical over 10 bases. The CDR3 is 15 residues long. After removal of 5 bases from V and 5 bases from J, the junction contained 11 bases not matched to a gene. CDR1 is SQVTM, CDR2 ANQGSEA, per germline. CDR3 sequence: CSVLQNPGQGTEAFF. In DNA, the CDR3 is TGCAGCGTTCTACAAAACCCGGGACAGGGGACTGAAGCTTTCTTT.

The rearrangement links TRBV7-8 to TRBJ2-3; 7 nucleotides agree with TRBD1. Unmatched junction bases numbered 4, after V lost 3 bases and J lost 1 base. The CDR3 extends over 15 amino acids. Germline-derived CDR1 and CDR2 are SGHVS and FQNEAQ. CDR3 sequence: CASSLSRGRTDTQYF. In nucleotides, the CDR3 is TGTGCCAGCAGCTTGAGTAGGGGGCGCACAGATACGCAGTATTTT.

This clonotype was recorded at least ten times. The chain is built from TRBV28 and TRBJ1-5, with TRBD1 matching over 10 bases. The germline CDR1 and CDR2 sequences are MDHEN and SYDVKM. CDR3 length: 15 amino acids. The junction had 8 bases not matched to a gene; V was cut back by 6 bases and J by 6 bases. CDR3 bases: TGTGCCAGCAGCCCATCCGGGACAGGGGTTCAGCCCCAGCATTTT. This codes for CASSPSGTGVQPQHF.

This clonotype was seen a few times. This chain uses TRBV5-1 with TRBJ2-5; 10 nucleotides match TRBD2. Unmatched junction bases numbered 13, after V lost 0 bases and J lost 11 bases. CDR1 and CDR2 (germline): SGHRS, YFSETQ. The CDR3 spans 16 residues. DNA of the CDR3: TGCGCCAGCAGCTTGGTAGCCTCGTCTAGCGGGAGCCGACAGTACTTC. This encodes CASSLVASSSGSRQYF.

This clonotype appeared a few times. V gene TRBV6-5 combines with J gene TRBJ1-2, with a weak D call TRBD1 (6 bases). The CDR3 loop spans 15 amino acids. V lost 6 bases, J lost 4 bases, and 18 bases lay in between. Germline-derived CDR1 and CDR2 are MNHEY and SVGAGI. Here the CDR3 DNA reads TGTGCCAGCAGGCGCGAGGGGGGGTTTACCTATGGCTACACCTTC. The encoded protein is CASRREGGFTYGYTF.

This clonotype was detected a few times. V and J are TRBV20-1 and TRBJ1-4; 9 nucleotides line up with TRBD1. This CDR3 contains 15 residues. V was pared by 3 bases and J by 6 bases, with 8 bases of the junction left unmatched. The V gene's germline CDR1 is DFQATT and CDR2 SNEGSKA (reference sequence). The CDR3 here is CSASSPTGGDEKLFF. The CDR3, as DNA: TGCAGTGCTAGTTCGCCGACAGGGGGTGATGAAAAACTGTTTTTT.

This clonotype appeared many times. The J gene is TRBJ2-1, the V gene TRBV4-2, with D unresolved. Germline loops: CDR1 LGHNA, CDR2 YNFKEQ. The CDR3 has 13 amino acids. V gave up 0 bases and J gave up 6 bases, with 6 bases separating them. DNA for the CDR3: TGTGCCAGCAGCCAAGATCCACTCAATGAGCAGTTCTTC. It specifies CASSQDPLNEQFF.

This clonotype has at least ten counts. V is TRBV29-1 and J is TRBJ1-3; 7 bases agree with TRBD1. The germline V gene encodes CDR1 SQVTM and CDR2 ANQGSEA. The trim removed 6 bases at V and 9 bases at J, leaving 17 bases unmatched. The CDR3 is 15 amino acids. In nucleotides, the CDR3 is TGCAGCGTCGAACTCAACAGGGGATCCGGCGGCACCATATATTTT. As protein: CSVELNRGSGGTIYF.

The gene calls are TRBV5-1 and TRBJ2-2; TRBD2 agrees at 8 bases. The V segment lost 0 bases and the J segment 5 bases; nucleotides outside the gene matches: 6. The CDR3 length is 16 residues. Germline CDR1 reads SGHRS; CDR2 reads YFSETQ. The CDR3 coding sequence is TGCGCCAGCAGCTTGGCCCCTAGCGGGTCGACCGGGGAGCTGTTTTTT. Translated, it gives CASSLAPSGSTGELFF. Based on the CDR3 plus reference TRBV5-1 and TRBJ2-2, the full variable domain is KAGVTQTPRYLIKTRGQQVTLSCSPISGHRSVSWYQQTPGQGLQFLFEYFSETQRNKGNFPGRFSGRQFSNSRSEMNVSTLELGDSALYLCASSLAPSGSTGELFFGEGSRLTVL.

The chain uses TRBV5-1 and TRBJ1-4; D perhaps matches TRBD1 (5 bases). CDR3 length equals 13 residues. The ends were cut back, 4 bases at V and 4 bases at J, with 8 bases in the middle. In germline, CDR1 is SGHRS, CDR2 YFSETQ. Here the CDR3 reads CASSETVNEKLFF. The DNA for the CDR3 is TGCGCCAGCAGCGAGACAGTTAATGAAAAACTGTTTTTT.

On this clonotype itself: An end of the junction does not agree with germline; a read error may underlie this. The rearrangement joins TRBV7-7 to TRBJ2-1, with TRBD2 identical over 12 bases. The CDR3 consists of 16 residues. CDR1 and CDR2 from the germline V gene are SSHAT and FNYEAQ (reference sequence). The DNA of the CDR3 is TGTGCTAGCAGCTTAACCGGACTAGCGGGAACTAATGAGCAGTTCTTC. Its translation is CASSLTGLAGTNEQFF.

This sequence joins TRBV12-3 or TRBV12-4 and TRBJ1-1; 9 bases map to TRBD1. The CDR3 consists of 16 residues. J gave up 4 bases and V 7 bases, and 13 bases lay outside the gene matches. The CDR3 here is CASTMTGTGPGTEAFF. In nucleotides, the CDR3 is TGTGCCAGCACCATGACAGGGACAGGGCCGGGCACTGAAGCTTTCTTT.

This chain connects TRBV28 to TRBJ1-5; TRBD1 is a possible D gene (5 bases). Per the germline V gene, CDR1 is MDHEN and CDR2 is SYDVKM. V shed 6 bases and J shed 6 bases, with 18 bases lying between them. The CDR3 loop spans 15 amino acids. CDR3 nucleotide sequence: TGTGCCAGCAGGAAACAATGGGGGGAAGGTCAGCCCCAGCATTTT. It specifies CASRKQWGEGQPQHF.